These 22 T cell receptor beta chains came from one sample sequenced in a study of CD8+ T cells in alopecia areata (dated by TCRdb to between 2017 and 2018). The library relied on the immunoSEQ multiplex PCR assay. RNA was extracted from all samples and reverse transcribed into cDNA as template for TCR sequencing. TCRdb took over this immuneACCESS table, retaining in-frame rearrangements with V and J assigned. Such tables are incomplete; in checked studies, under half of the missing clones stem from an unresolved V gene, and the remainder is unexplained. This sample comprises 150,000 or so clones, under 60% of them detected only once. The ten top clones hold 6.4% of the sample. In the paper's terms, the time point label means: baseline before oral tofacitinib. The starting material was CD4+ T cells sorted from blood, obtained at week 0. These receptors were obtained from a human donor with alopecia areata.

V is TRBV10-3 and J is TRBJ2-5, with D perhaps being TRBD1 or TRBD2 (6 bases each). V gave up 8 bases and J gave up 5 bases, with 9 bases separating them. Germline V CDR1 and CDR2: ENHRY, SYGVKD. This CDR3 is built from 11 residues. The CDR3 DNA reads TGTGCCATCGGAGGGGGGGAGACCCAGTACTTC. Amino acids: CAIGGGETQYF.

CDR3 in amino acids: CSVVVRGHEQYF. As DNA, the CDR3 is TGCAGCGTTGTGGTCAGGGGACACGAGCAGTACTTC. The chain is built from TRBV29-1 and TRBJ2-7; maybe TRBD1 (6 bases). This CDR3 is 12 amino acids long. CDR1 is SQVTM and CDR2 is ANQGSEA in the germline V gene. Trimming left V 4 bases short and J 5 bases short, with 12 bases between.

The chain has TRBV5-4 and TRBJ2-5; D call uncertain. Trimming removed 5 bases at V and 6 bases at J, with 5 bases between. The CDR3 length is 10 residues. The germline V gene has CDR1 SGHNT and CDR2 YYREEE (reference sequence). In nucleotides, the CDR3 is TGTGCCAGCAGACGGAAGACCCAGTACTTC. This sequence encodes CASRRKTQYF.

This clone was seen a single time. The rearrangement uses TRBV7-2 and TRBJ2-4, with TRBD1 as a possible D gene (5 bases). The CDR3 has 14 residues. The germline V gene encodes CDR1 SGHTA and CDR2 FQGNSA. V lost 5 bases and J lost 8, with 16 bases in between. CDR3 DNA: TGTGCCAGCAGCCCAAGACCCAGCAGGGACATTCAGTACTTC. Protein: CASSPRPSRDIQYF.

The V gene is TRBV5-1, the J gene TRBJ1-2; D is possibly TRBD1 (6 bases). Trimming shortened V by 4 bases and J by 4 bases, and 14 bases separated the two germline ends. From germline, CDR1 is SGHRS and CDR2 YFSETQ. CDR3 length: 14 residues. The CDR3 region has the DNA TGCGCCAGCAGCCTCACCGGGACACTCTATGGCTACACCTTC. Its translation: CASSLTGTLYGYTF.

V and J are TRBV6-5 and TRBJ2-1, with 9 bases matching TRBD1. Germline V gives CDR1 MNHEY, CDR2 SVGAGI. The junction had 5 bases not matched to a gene; V was cut back by 8 bases and J by 3 bases. This CDR3 comprises 14 residues. CDR3 in amino acids: CASGLTGGYNEQFF. The DNA for the CDR3 is TGTGCCAGCGGATTGACAGGGGGCTACAATGAGCAGTTCTTC.

The chain has TRBV30 and TRBJ1-2; no reliable D call. The ends were cut back, 2 bases at V and 13 bases at J, with 14 bases in the middle. This CDR3 is built from 11 residues. Germline CDR1 GTSNPN, CDR2 SVGIG (reference sequence). CDR3 residues: CAWSPLELFTF. The CDR3, as DNA: TGTGCCTGGAGTCCCCTGGAACTTTTCACCTTC.

This sequence joins TRBV6-6 and TRBJ2-7; tentatively, D is TRBD1 or TRBD2 (5 bases each). The V end lost 0 bases, the J end lost 6 bases, and 12 bases lay between the germline ends. CDR3 length equals 14 residues. From germline, CDR1 is MNHNY and CDR2 SVGAGI (reference sequence). The CDR3 nucleotides are TGTGCCAGCAGTTACTCCCGCAGGGCGGGCGAGCAGTACTTC. This codes for CASSYSRRAGEQYF.

This clone has a handful of counts. This sequence joins TRBV7-9 and TRBJ1-4, with 7 bases identical to TRBD1. The CDR3 runs to 11 residues. Trimming removed 5 bases from V and 16 bases from J; junction bases left unmatched: 7. Per germline, CDR1 SEHNR and CDR2 FQNEAQ (reference sequence). The CDR3 region has the DNA TGTGCCAGCAGCAGGGACAGCGTACAGTTTTTT. This translates into CASSRDSVQFF.

The chain links TRBV30 to TRBJ1-2, with D unclear. CDR3 length: 14 amino acids. Trimming shortened V by 0 bases and J by 5 bases, and 13 bases separated the two germline ends. Germline V gene lookup returns CDR1 GTSNPN and CDR2 SVGIG (reference sequence). The CDR3 coding sequence is TGTGCCTGGAGTGTGGGGTTTTCTGGGTATGGCTACACCTTC. This sequence encodes CAWSVGFSGYGYTF.

This clone was detected only a few times. The chain has TRBV11-1 and TRBJ2-5; D is uncertain. CDR1 SGHAT and CDR2 FQDESV come from the germline V gene (reference sequence). Deletions cut 4 bases from V and 7 bases from J, with 13 bases between. The CDR3 covers 13 residues. The CDR3: CASSSADFGTQYF. CDR3 DNA: TGTGCCAGCAGCTCGGCGGATTTCGGGACCCAGTACTTC.

The chain uses TRBV7-8 and TRBJ2-7; D gene uncertain. This CDR3 is built from 12 residues. Looked up from germline, CDR1 is SGHVS and CDR2 is FQNEAQ. Trimming removed 1 base at V and 3 bases at J, with 4 bases between. In DNA form, the CDR3 reads TGTGCCAGCAGCTTAGGAAGCTACGAGCAGTACTTC. Translated, it gives CASSLGSYEQYF.

The chain carries TRBV29-1 and TRBJ2-5; TRBD1 matches at 7 bases. Trimming removed 3 bases from V and 4 bases from J; junction bases left unmatched: 8. CDR3 length: 14 amino acids. Looked up from germline, CDR1 is SQVTM and CDR2 is ANQGSEA. The CDR3 reads CSVDPPQGIETQYF. As DNA, the CDR3 is TGCAGCGTTGACCCCCCACAGGGGATAGAGACCCAGTACTTC.

The chain carries TRBV30 and TRBJ1-6, with a possible D match to TRBD1 (6 bases). Per germline, CDR1 GTSNPN and CDR2 SVGIG (reference sequence). The CDR3 runs 15 residues. V shed 0 bases and J shed 9 bases, with 15 bases lying between them. DNA of the CDR3: TGTGCCTGGAGTGTCTCCCGGGGGGCTGGTTCACCCCTCCACTTT. Its protein product is CAWSVSRGAGSPLHF.

This clone showed up just a few times. The chain is built from TRBV5-6 and TRBJ1-6, with D possibly being TRBD1 (5 bases). The V gene's germline CDR1 is SGHDT and CDR2 YYEEEE. The CDR3 has 14 amino acids. V was shortened by 3 bases and J by 9 bases, with 13 bases between the two germline ends. CDR3 nucleotides: TGTGCCAGCAGCTCGAGGGACCGATTTTCACCCCTCCACTTT. Protein: CASSSRDRFSPLHF. The whole variable domain, filled in from reference TRBV5-6 and TRBJ1-6, reads DAGVTQSPTHLIKTRGQQVTLRCSPKSGHDTVSWYQQALGQGPQFIFQYYEEEERQRGNFPDRFSGHQFPNYSSELNVNALLLGDSALYLCASSSRDRFSPLHFGNGTRLTVT.

The rearrangement joins TRBV7-9 to TRBJ1-6, with D hard to call. The V and J ends lost 1 base and 7 bases respectively, with 8 bases between them. This CDR3 region has 14 residues. The germline V gene encodes CDR1 SEHNR and CDR2 FQNEAQ (reference sequence). CDR3: CASSLEWTNSPLHF. The CDR3 DNA reads TGTGCCAGCAGCTTAGAATGGACCAATTCACCCCTCCACTTT. The full variable domain, with the rest looked up from reference TRBV7-9 and TRBJ1-6, is DTGVSQNPRHKITKRGQNVTFRCDPISEHNRLYWYRQTLGQGPEFLTYFQNEAQLEKSRLLSDRFSAERPKGSFSTLEIQRTEQGDSAMYLCASSLEWTNSPLHFGNGTRLTVT.

This clone has a handful of counts. CDR3 DNA sequence: TGTGCCTGGGGGGGATTGAACACTGAAGCTTTCTTT. Protein sequence: CAWGGLNTEAFF. The chain is built from TRBV30 and TRBJ1-1, with a weak D call TRBD1 (5 bases). This CDR3 spans 12 amino acids. The germline gives CDR1 GTSNPN, CDR2 SVGIG (reference sequence). The V end lost 5 bases, the J end lost 0 bases, and 7 bases lay between the germline ends.

A single count supports this clone. This chain uses TRBV10-3 with TRBJ2-7, with 7 positions matching TRBD1. This CDR3 is 13 amino acids long. CDR1 ENHRY and CDR2 SYGVKD come from the germline V gene. V dropped 6 bases and J dropped 3; count of bases not matched to a gene: 5. The CDR3 region is CAIRGTENYEQYF. CDR3 DNA: TGTGCCATCAGGGGGACAGAAAACTACGAGCAGTACTTC.

This chain links TRBV5-1 with TRBJ1-2; D not certain. The CDR3 has 13 amino acids. V lost 4 bases and J 4 bases, leaving 11 bases between the germline ends. Germline CDR1 is SGHRS and CDR2 is YFSETQ. CDR3 residues: CASSAQSVYGYTF. The CDR3 DNA reads TGCGCCAGCAGCGCCCAGTCCGTCTATGGCTACACCTTC.

This chain links TRBV7-2 with TRBJ2-7; 7 bases are shared with TRBD1. Trimming removed 6 bases from V and 0 bases from J; junction bases left unmatched: 2. Germline-derived CDR1 and CDR2 are SGHTA and FQGNSA. This CDR3 is built from 13 residues. The CDR3 nucleotides are TGTGCCAGCAGACGGGACAGCTCCTACGAGCAGTACTTC. Translating it yields CASRRDSSYEQYF. The variable domain in full, completed from reference TRBV7-2 and TRBJ2-7, reads GAGVSQSPSNKVTEKGKDVELRCDPISGHTALYWYRQSLGQGLEFLIYFQGNSAPDKSGLPSDRFSAERTGGSVSTLTIQRTQQEDSAVYLCASRRDSSYEQYFGPGTRLTVT.

V and J are TRBV25-1 and TRBJ2-7; D possibly corresponds to TRBD1 (6 bases). Looked up from germline, CDR1 is MGHDK and CDR2 is SYGVNS. The CDR3 contains 13 residues. Trimming took 6 bases from V and 3 from J, leaving 12 bases between them. This CDR3 is CASSGQLDYEQYF. Here the CDR3 DNA reads TGTGCCAGCAGCGGACAGTTAGACTACGAGCAGTACTTC.

The chain recombines TRBV9 with TRBJ1-1; D gene uncertain. V lost 3 bases, J lost 4 bases, and 13 bases lay in between. Germline CDR1 SGDLS, CDR2 YYNGEE. CDR3 length: 14 amino acids. The DNA for the CDR3 is TGTGCCAGCAGCGCCGGACGACGGGGCACTGAAGCTTTCTTT. This gives the protein CASSAGRRGTEAFF.